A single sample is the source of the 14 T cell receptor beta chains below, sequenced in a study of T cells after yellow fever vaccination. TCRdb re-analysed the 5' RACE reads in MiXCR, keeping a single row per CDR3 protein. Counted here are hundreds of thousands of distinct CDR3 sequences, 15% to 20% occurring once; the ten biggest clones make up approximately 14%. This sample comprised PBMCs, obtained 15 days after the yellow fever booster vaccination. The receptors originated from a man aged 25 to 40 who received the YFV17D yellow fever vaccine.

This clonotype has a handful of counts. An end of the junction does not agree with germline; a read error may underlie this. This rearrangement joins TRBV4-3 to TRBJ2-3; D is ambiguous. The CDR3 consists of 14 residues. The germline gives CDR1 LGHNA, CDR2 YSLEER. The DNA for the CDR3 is TGTGCCAGCAGCCAAGATGGGTCCACAGATACGCAGTATTTT. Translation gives CASSQDGSTDTQYF.

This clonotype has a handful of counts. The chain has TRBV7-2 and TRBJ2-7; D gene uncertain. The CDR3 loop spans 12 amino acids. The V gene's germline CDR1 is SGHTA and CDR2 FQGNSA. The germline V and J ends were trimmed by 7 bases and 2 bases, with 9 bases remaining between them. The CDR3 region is CASTNNPYEQYF. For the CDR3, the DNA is TGTGCCAGCACTAATAATCCCTACGAGCAGTACTTC.

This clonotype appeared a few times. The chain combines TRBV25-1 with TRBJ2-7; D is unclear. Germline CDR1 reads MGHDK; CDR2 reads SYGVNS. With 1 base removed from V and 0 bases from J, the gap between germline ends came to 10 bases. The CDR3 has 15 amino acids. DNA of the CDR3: TGTGCCAGCAGTGAATCACAGTACCTCTCCTACGAGCAGTACTTC. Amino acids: CASSESQYLSYEQYF.

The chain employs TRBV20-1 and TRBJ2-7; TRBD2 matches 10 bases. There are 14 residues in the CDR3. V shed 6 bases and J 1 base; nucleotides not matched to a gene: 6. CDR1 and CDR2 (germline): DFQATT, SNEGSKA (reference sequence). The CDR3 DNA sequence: TGCAGTGCCACCTGGACTAGCGGATCCTACGAGCAGTACTTC. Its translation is CSATWTSGSYEQYF.

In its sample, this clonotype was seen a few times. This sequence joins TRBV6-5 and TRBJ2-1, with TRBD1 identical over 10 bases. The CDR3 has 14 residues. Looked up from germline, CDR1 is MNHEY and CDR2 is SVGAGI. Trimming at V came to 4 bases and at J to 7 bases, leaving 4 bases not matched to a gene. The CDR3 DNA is TGTGCCAGCAGTTCCATGGGACAGGGGAATGAGCAGTTCTTC. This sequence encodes CASSSMGQGNEQFF.

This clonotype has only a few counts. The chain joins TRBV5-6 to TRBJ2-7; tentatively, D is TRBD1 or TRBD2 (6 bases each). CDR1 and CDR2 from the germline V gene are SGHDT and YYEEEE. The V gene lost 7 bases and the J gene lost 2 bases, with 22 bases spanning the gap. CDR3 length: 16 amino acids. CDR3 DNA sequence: TGTGCCAGCGGGGGTTATGGTCGGGGGCGGCCCTACGAGCAGTACTTC. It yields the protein CASGGYGRGRPYEQYF.

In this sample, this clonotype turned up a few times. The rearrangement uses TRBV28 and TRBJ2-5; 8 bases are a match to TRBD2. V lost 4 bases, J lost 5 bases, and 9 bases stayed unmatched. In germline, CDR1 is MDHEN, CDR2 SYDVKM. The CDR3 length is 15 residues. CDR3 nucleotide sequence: TGTGCCAGCAGTTCTGTAGAGGGGACTAGGGAGACCCAGTACTTC. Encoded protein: CASSSVEGTRETQYF.

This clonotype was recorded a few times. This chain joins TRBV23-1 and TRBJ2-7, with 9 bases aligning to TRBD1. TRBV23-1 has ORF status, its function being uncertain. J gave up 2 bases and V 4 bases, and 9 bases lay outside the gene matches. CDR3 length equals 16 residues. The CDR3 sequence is CASSPGVGTGPYEQYF. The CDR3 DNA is TGCGCCAGCAGTCCTGGGGTGGGGACAGGGCCCTACGAGCAGTACTTC.

DNA of the CDR3: TGTGCCAGCAGCAGCATACAGAACACCGGGGAGCTGTTTTTT. Encoded protein: CASSSIQNTGELFF. This sequence joins TRBV5-5 and TRBJ2-2; no clear D gene. The CDR3 spans 14 residues. Trimming took off 4 bases at V and 1 base at J, with 8 bases between the two ends. Germline CDR1 and CDR2: SGHKS and YYEKEE (reference sequence).

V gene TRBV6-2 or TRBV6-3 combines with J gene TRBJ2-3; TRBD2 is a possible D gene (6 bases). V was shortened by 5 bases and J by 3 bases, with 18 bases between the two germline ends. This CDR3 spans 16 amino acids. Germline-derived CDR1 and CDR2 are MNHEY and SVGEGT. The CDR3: CASSRGSGSRTDTQYF. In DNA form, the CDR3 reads TGTGCCAGCAGTCGAGGTTCCGGGAGTCGTACAGATACGCAGTATTTT.

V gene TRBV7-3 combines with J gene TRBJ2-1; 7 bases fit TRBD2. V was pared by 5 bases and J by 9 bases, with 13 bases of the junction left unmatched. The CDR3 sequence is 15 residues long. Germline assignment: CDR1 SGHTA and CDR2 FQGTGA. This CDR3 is CASSRGASGSTEQFF. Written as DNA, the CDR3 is TGTGCCAGCAGCCGAGGAGCTAGCGGATCCACTGAGCAGTTCTTC. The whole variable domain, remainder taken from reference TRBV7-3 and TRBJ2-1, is GAGVSQTPSNKVTEKGKYVELRCDPISGHTALYWYRQSLGQGPEFLIYFQGTGAADDSGLPNDRFFAVRPEGSVSTLKIQRTERGDSAVYLCASSRGASGSTEQFFGPGTRLTVL.

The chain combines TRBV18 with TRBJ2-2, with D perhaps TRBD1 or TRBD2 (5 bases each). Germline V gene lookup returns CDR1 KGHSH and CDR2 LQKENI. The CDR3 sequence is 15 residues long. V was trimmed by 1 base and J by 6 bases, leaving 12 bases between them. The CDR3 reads CASSPLGTTSGELFF. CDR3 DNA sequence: TGTGCCAGCTCACCACTCGGGACCACCTCCGGGGAGCTGTTTTTT.

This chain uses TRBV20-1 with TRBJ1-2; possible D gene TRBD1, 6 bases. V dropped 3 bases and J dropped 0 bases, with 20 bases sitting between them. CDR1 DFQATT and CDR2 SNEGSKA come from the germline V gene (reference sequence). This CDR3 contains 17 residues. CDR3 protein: CSASFSSSRGPNYGYTF. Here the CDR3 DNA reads TGCAGTGCTAGTTTCTCTTCTTCGCGGGGGCCTAACTATGGCTACACCTTC.

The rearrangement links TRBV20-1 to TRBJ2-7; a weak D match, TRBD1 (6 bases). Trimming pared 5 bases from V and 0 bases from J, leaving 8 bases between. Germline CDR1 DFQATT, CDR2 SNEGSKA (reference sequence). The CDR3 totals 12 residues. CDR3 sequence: CSAGQLSYEQYF. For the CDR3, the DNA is TGCAGTGCTGGACAGCTCTCCTACGAGCAGTACTTC.